A single T cell receptor (beta chain) is shown here with its context. Its antigen is currently unknown. The sample is drawn from a study of post-analysis software for immune sequencing data. On the study more broadly: The disease courses covered relapsing-remitting, secondary progressive and progressive-relapsing multiple sclerosis. Study results and limitations: Relative to controls, patients had about 5 TRBV segments at higher frequency, with TRBV5-6, TRBV5-1 and TRBV20-1 among these. Controls showed significantly higher normalized Chao1 diversity than did multiple sclerosis patients.

TCR beta libraries were prepared from cDNA with unique molecular identifiers. TCRdb re-called the PCR reads through MiXCR, storing one row per CDR3 protein. In the table there are about 620,000 distinct CDR3 sequences, roughly two fifths of which are singletons. CDR1 and CDR2 from the germline V gene are SGHVS and FQNEAQ. Trimming shortened V by 3 bases and J by 2 bases, and 16 bases separated the two germline ends. This CDR3 has 16 amino acids. The origin of this receptor is a girl aged 10 to 17 with multiple sclerosis. The specimen was blood. The chain couples TRBV7-8 to TRBJ2-5, with D perhaps TRBD1 (6 bases). CDR3 DNA: TGTGCCAGCAGCTTTAGAACAGGGTCGGTTCAAGAGACCCAGTACTTC. It encodes CASSFRTGSVQETQYF.